This T cell receptor beta chain was identified in a study of T cells in Graves' hyperthyroidism and ophthalmopathy. Study-level findings and limits: Most clonotypes expanded in thyroid above 0.001 were likewise present in blood.

The CDR3 regions of TCR beta were amplified from RNA transcripts. When the TCR CDR3 underwent first-round RT-PCR, the HTBI primer set was used. TCRdb analysed the multiplex PCR reads with MiXCR anew, one entry per CDR3 protein. The sample consists of about 300,000 distinct CDR3 sequences, 15% to 20% of them appearing once. The length of the CDR3 is 16 residues. With 6 bases removed from V and 8 bases from J, the gap between germline ends came to 20 bases. The germline CDR1 and CDR2 sequences are MNHNS and SASEGT. This clonotype occurred many times. Its antigen is not known. Sequencing was performed on blood. J is TRBJ1-6 and V is TRBV6-1, with D unresolved. This TCR was sampled from a young man with Graves' hyperthyroidism. The CDR3 DNA sequence: TGTGCCAGCAGCCCAGGAAGGACGATGAGGGATTCACCCCTCCACTTT. This codes for CASSPGRTMRDSPLHF.